The 28 T cell receptor beta chains given below trace back to one sample, sequenced in a study of blood T cells in healthy people across ages. The authors ran a second PCR of about 7 to 11 cycles using a sample-barcoded 5' primer and a J-beta primer mix. Each CDR3 protein gets one entry after TCRdb re-called the 5' RACE reads with MiXCR. The sample shows about 1 million distinct CDR3 sequences, less than 50% of them seen only once. Sample: blood. These receptors were taken from an older woman in good health.

There are many counts of this clonotype. This CDR3 reads CASSAEGAGADTQYF. DNA of the CDR3: TGTGCCAGCAGTGCAGAAGGAGCGGGAGCAGATACGCAGTATTTT. This chain connects TRBV12-3 or TRBV12-4 to TRBJ2-3; TRBD2 matches 8 bases. Trimming took 5 bases from V and 4 from J; bases not matched to a gene: 8. The CDR3 runs to 15 residues.

This chain links TRBV20-1 with TRBJ2-1, with D possibly matching TRBD2 (5 bases). The end of the DNA aligns better with TRBJ2-7, so the J call may be wrong. The CDR3 spans 14 residues. Germline loops: CDR1 DFQATT, CDR2 SNEGSKA (reference sequence). This CDR3 is CSARDPLAGYEQYF. DNA for the CDR3: TGCAGTGCTAGAGATCCGCTAGCTGGTTACGAGCAGTACTTC.

The chain employs TRBV6-5 and TRBJ1-1; 9 bases match TRBD1. This CDR3 contains 12 residues. Germline V gene sequence: CDR1 MNHEY, CDR2 SVGAGI. The trim removed 6 bases at V and 8 bases at J, leaving 4 bases unmatched. For the CDR3, the DNA is TGTGCCAGCAGCATGACAGGGGGGGAAGCTTTCTTT. Encoded protein: CASSMTGGEAFF.

This clonotype has only a few counts. The genes are TRBV20-1 and TRBJ2-4, with TRBD2 matching 8 bases. Germline V gene data show CDR1 as DFQATT and CDR2 as SNEGSKA (reference sequence). The length of the CDR3 is 14 residues. Losses at the gene ends were 4 bases for V and 7 bases for J; bases not matched to a gene: 9. This CDR3 reads CSAKLAGNLNIQYF. The DNA for the CDR3 is TGCAGTGCTAAGTTAGCGGGAAATTTGAACATTCAGTACTTC.

This chain joins TRBV7-2 and TRBJ2-2, with a tentative D call TRBD1 (6 bases). The germline gives CDR1 SGHTA, CDR2 FQGNSA. The CDR3 contains 15 residues. V was clipped by 5 bases and J by 8 bases, with 18 bases between them. This CDR3 reads CASSAQLRGAGELFF. CDR3 bases: TGTGCCAGCAGCGCCCAACTCAGGGGAGCTGGGGAGCTGTTTTTT.

The chain carries TRBV6-1 and TRBJ1-2, with no clear D. The CDR3 is 13 residues long. V was cut by 0 bases and J by 3 bases, with 5 bases left in between. In germline, CDR1 is MNHNS, CDR2 SASEGT. The CDR3 loop reads CASSEASYYGYTF. The DNA of the CDR3 is TGTGCCAGCAGTGAAGCATCATACTATGGCTACACCTTC.

J is TRBJ2-1 and V is TRBV4-2; possibly TRBD2 for D (6 bases). The DNA matches TRBJ2-7 better at its end, which makes the J call doubtful. This CDR3 spans 16 amino acids. Per the germline V gene, CDR1 is LGHNA and CDR2 is YNFKEQ. CDR3 bases: TGTGCCAGCAGCCAATGGGTTAGCGGCTCCTACAATGAGCAGTACTTC. Its protein is CASSQWVSGSYNEQYF.

Only a few counts were recorded for this clonotype. The chain joins TRBV20-1 to TRBJ2-7; TRBD1 aligns across 7 bases. The CDR3 loop spans 13 amino acids. Looked up from germline, CDR1 is DFQATT and CDR2 is SNEGSKA (reference sequence). The CDR3 sequence is CTPRDSPSNEQYF. CDR3 DNA sequence: TGCACACCAAGGGACAGCCCGTCCAACGAGCAGTACTTC.

Only a few counts were recorded for this clonotype. The chain uses TRBV12-3 or TRBV12-4 and TRBJ2-7, with unresolved D. This CDR3 has 12 amino acids. Trimming stripped 3 bases from V and 4 bases from J, with 7 bases between. This chain's CDR3 is CASSFPLYEQYF. The DNA for the CDR3 is TGTGCCAGCAGTTTCCCCCTGTACGAGCAGTACTTC.

The rearrangement uses TRBV5-1 and TRBJ2-1, with 8 bases aligning to TRBD2. In germline, CDR1 is SGHRS, CDR2 YFSETQ. The CDR3 sequence is 15 residues long. Germline trimming cut 2 bases from V and 6 bases from J; bases unmatched to any gene: 7. The CDR3 region is CASSFAAGGGNEQFF. The CDR3 DNA reads TGCGCCAGCAGCTTTGCGGCGGGAGGAGGCAATGAGCAGTTCTTC.

In this sample, this clonotype turned up a few times. The chain employs TRBV4-2 and TRBJ2-1, with TRBD2 identical over 14 bases. Germline V gene data show CDR1 as LGHNA and CDR2 as YNFKEQ. The trim removed 3 bases at V and 7 bases at J, leaving 8 bases unmatched. CDR3 length equals 17 residues. CDR3 DNA: TGTGCCAGCAGCCACCCCGGGACTAGCGGGAGTTGGAATGAGCAGTTCTTC. Translation gives CASSHPGTSGSWNEQFF.

J is TRBJ2-3 and V is TRBV14; no firm D call. Trimming left V 0 bases short and J 9 bases short, with 13 bases between. Germline V gene lookup returns CDR1 SGHDN and CDR2 FVKESK. CDR3 size: 14 residues. CDR3 region: CASSQDYGPGTQYF. DNA for the CDR3: TGTGCCAGCAGCCAAGATTACGGTCCAGGCACGCAGTATTTT. Full variable domain (remainder filled in from reference TRBV14 and TRBJ2-3): EAGVTQFPSHSVIEKGQTVTLRCDPISGHDNLYWYRRVMGKEIKFLLHFVKESKQDESGMPNNRFLAERTGGTYSTLKVQPAELEDSGVYFCASSQDYGPGTQYFGPGTRLTVL.

This clonotype was picked up a small number of times. A read error is possible here, since a much larger clone lies one base away. The chain uses TRBV24-1 and TRBJ2-3; 7 positions match TRBD1. Trimming cost V 2 bases and J 3 bases; bases outside gene matches: 7. The CDR3 has 16 residues. The germline V gene encodes CDR1 KGHDR and CDR2 SFDVKD. The CDR3 DNA reads TGTGCCACCAGTGATTGGAAGGGCAGGGGGACAGATACGCAGTATTTT. Amino acids: CATSDWKGRGTDTQYF.

V and J are TRBV5-1 and TRBJ2-3; the D gene is possibly TRBD2 (5 bases). V was pared by 4 bases and J by 6 bases, with 18 bases between. Looked up from germline, CDR1 is SGHRS and CDR2 is YFSETQ. The length of the CDR3 is 15 residues. CDR3 amino acids: CASSPTAGASDTQYF. Here the CDR3 DNA reads TGCGCCAGCAGCCCCACGGCGGGCGCGTCGGATACGCAGTATTTT.

This clonotype appeared a single time. The chain couples TRBV15 to TRBJ2-3; 10 bases are shared with TRBD2. This CDR3 is built from 15 residues. Germline V gives CDR1 LNHNV, CDR2 YYDKDF (reference sequence). The J segment lost 0 bases and the V segment lost 5 bases, leaving 2 bases of the junction unmatched. CDR3 region: CATSQAGGSTDTQYF. DNA of the CDR3: TGTGCCACCAGCCAAGCGGGAGGGAGCACAGATACGCAGTATTTT. The full variable domain, rest sourced from reference TRBV15 and TRBJ2-3, is DAMVIQNPRYQVTQFGKPVTLSCSQTLNHNVMYWYQQKSSQAPKLLFHYYDKDFNNEADTPDNFQSRRPNTSFCFLDIRSPGLGDTAMYLCATSQAGGSTDTQYFGPGTRLTVL.

This clonotype was recorded a few times. V and J are TRBV20-1 and TRBJ2-5, with D perhaps TRBD2 (6 bases). V dropped 3 bases and J dropped 1 base, with 18 bases sitting between them. The CDR3 is 16 residues long. CDR1 and CDR2 from the germline V gene are DFQATT and SNEGSKA (reference sequence). CDR3 region: CSASRGWAGSQETQYF. The CDR3 nucleotides read TGCAGTGCTAGCCGGGGGTGGGCGGGGAGCCAAGAGACCCAGTACTTC.

The chain joins TRBV14 to TRBJ2-7; TRBD2 might be the D (6 bases). V was shortened by 2 bases and J by 2 bases, with 16 bases between the two germline ends. The CDR3 is 16 amino acids. The germline V gene encodes CDR1 SGHDN and CDR2 FVKESK. The CDR3 protein is CASSQRGGRAPYEQYF. The CDR3 coding sequence is TGTGCCAGCAGCCAACGGGGAGGCAGGGCCCCCTACGAGCAGTACTTC.

Only a few counts were recorded for this clonotype. This chain joins TRBV5-1 and TRBJ1-6, with D perhaps matching TRBD1 (6 bases). Germline V gene lookup returns CDR1 SGHRS and CDR2 YFSETQ. Trimming shortened V by 5 bases and J by 7 bases, and 13 bases separated the two germline ends. The CDR3 consists of 14 residues. As DNA, the CDR3 is TGCGCCAGCAGAGAGGGGACACCGAATTCACCCCTCCACTTT. Translating it yields CASREGTPNSPLHF.

The genes are TRBV3-1 and TRBJ1-5; 8 bases are a match to TRBD1. V shed 2 bases and J 6 bases; nucleotides not matched to a gene: 12. CDR1 and CDR2 (germline): LGHDT, YNNKEL (reference sequence). The CDR3 spans 17 residues. CDR3 nucleotides: TGTGCCAGCAGCCAAAAGACAGATCAGGGGGCAGGTCAGCCCCAGCATTTT. This encodes CASSQKTDQGAGQPQHF.

This clonotype was detected only a few times. The gene calls are TRBV20-1 and TRBJ2-6; D is ambiguous. V was cut by 0 bases and J by 0 bases, with 9 bases left in between. The CDR3 loop spans 16 amino acids. In germline, CDR1 is DFQATT, CDR2 SNEGSKA (reference sequence). DNA of the CDR3: TGCAGTGCTAGAGAGCGCAGTTCCTCTGGGGCCAACGTCCTGACTTTC. Its translation is CSARERSSSGANVLTF.

This clonotype appeared a single time. One end of the junction fails to match germline, which may point to a read error. The chain is built from TRBV27 and TRBJ2-3; D gene ambiguous. The CDR3 consists of 11 residues. Germline CDR1 MNHEY, CDR2 SMNVEV (reference sequence). The CDR3 DNA is TGTGCCAGCAGTACACTGGATACGCGGTATTTT. Amino acids: CASSTLDTRYF.

This clonotype was seen a few times. The V call is TRBV6-1, the J call TRBJ2-1; TRBD1 might be the D (7 bases). The CDR3 runs to 13 residues. Between the trimmed V and J ends, which lost 11 bases and 10 bases, there was a span of 21 bases. Germline CDR1 MNHNS, CDR2 SASEGT. The CDR3 nucleotides are TGTGCCCTACAGGCGGGACAGAGATTCGAGCAGTTCTTC. Protein: CALQAGQRFEQFF.

The rearrangement uses TRBV28 and TRBJ2-7, with D uncertain. The CDR3 loop spans 12 amino acids. The germline V and J ends were trimmed by 6 bases and 4 bases, with 10 bases remaining between them. The germline CDR1 and CDR2 sequences are MDHEN and SYDVKM. CDR3 sequence: CASSPPKYEQYF. In DNA form, the CDR3 reads TGTGCCAGCAGCCCCCCAAAGTACGAGCAGTACTTC.

This clonotype was observed a few times. The V and J genes are TRBV20-1 and TRBJ2-7; 7 nucleotides agree with TRBD2. The CDR3 totals 14 residues. Looked up from germline, CDR1 is DFQATT and CDR2 is SNEGSKA (reference sequence). V dropped 6 bases and J dropped 6; count of bases not matched to a gene: 14. The CDR3 region is CSARGDSGLVEQYF. CDR3 sequence (DNA): TGCAGTGCAAGGGGTGATAGCGGGTTAGTCGAGCAGTACTTC.

The CDR3 region has the DNA TGCAGTGCTAAGCATTCCCTGGTGGGCTATACGCAGTATTTT. This sequence encodes CSAKHSLVGYTQYF. This chain links TRBV20-1 with TRBJ2-3, with D uncertain. This CDR3 spans 14 amino acids. Germline V gene data show CDR1 as DFQATT and CDR2 as SNEGSKA (reference sequence). Trimming shortened V by 4 bases and J by 7 bases, and 18 bases separated the two germline ends.

The chain carries TRBV10-1 and TRBJ2-1; TRBD2 matches at 13 bases. The V gene's germline CDR1 is WNHNN and CDR2 SYGVQD (reference sequence). V lost 6 bases, J lost 10 bases, and 6 bases stayed unmatched. There are 14 residues in the CDR3. The CDR3 DNA sequence: TGCGCCAGCAGCACTAGCGGGAGGGCCGGGGAGCAGTTCTTC. Protein sequence: CASSTSGRAGEQFF.

The V and J genes are TRBV24-1 and TRBJ2-5; D is possibly TRBD1 (5 bases). The CDR3 is 14 amino acids. The germline V gene encodes CDR1 KGHDR and CDR2 SFDVKD. V lost 0 bases, J lost 4 bases, and 8 bases lay in between. The CDR3 DNA follows: TGTGCCACCAGTGATTTGCAGGGAACAGAGACCCAGTACTTC. Translating gives CATSDLQGTETQYF.

V is TRBV20-1 and J is TRBJ2-7, with 9 positions matching TRBD2. Per the germline V gene, CDR1 is DFQATT and CDR2 is SNEGSKA (reference sequence). Unmatched junction bases numbered 12, after V lost 4 bases and J lost 5 bases. The CDR3 runs to 15 residues. CDR3 nucleotide sequence: TGCAGTGCTACTCTCAGGCTAGCGGGGTTGGACGAGCAGTACTTC. It yields the protein CSATLRLAGLDEQYF.